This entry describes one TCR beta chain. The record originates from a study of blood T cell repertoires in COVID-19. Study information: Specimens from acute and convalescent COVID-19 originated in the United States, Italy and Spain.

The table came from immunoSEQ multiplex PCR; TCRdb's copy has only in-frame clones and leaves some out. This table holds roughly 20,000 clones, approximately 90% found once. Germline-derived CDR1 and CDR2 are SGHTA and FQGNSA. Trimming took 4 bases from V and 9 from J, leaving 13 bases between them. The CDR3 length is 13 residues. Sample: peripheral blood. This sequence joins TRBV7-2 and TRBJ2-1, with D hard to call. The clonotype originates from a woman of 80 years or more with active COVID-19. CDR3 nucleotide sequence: TGTGCCAGCAGCTCCCCGTTCGCGGTTGAGCAGTTCTTC. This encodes CASSSPFAVEQFF.